A selection of T cell receptor beta chains follows, all from one sample in a study of Ad26.COV2.S vaccination and SARS-CoV-2 variants. Using immunoSEQ multiplex PCR, the repertoire was profiled, and TCRdb retains in-frame clones only, with some absent. Here the sample spans 250,000 or so clones, roughly 85% being singletons. This material consisted of peripheral blood, taken in a trial of Ad26.COV2.S vaccine versus placebo. The source of these receptors is a person between 18 and 60 years old who received the Ad26.COV2.S COVID-19 vaccine or a placebo. Each CDR3 is given with its conserved first and last residue. The order of the fields is J gene, D gene, V gene, clone size, CDR3 protein, CDR3 DNA. A D gene is named only where the DNA matches it firmly. Part of the rows lack a size; the others show once, few, many or a class for expanded clones.

>TRBJ2-1|.|TRBV29-1|.
CSVEGRRDGSYNEQFF
TGCAGCGTTGAAGGTCGGCGGGACGGTTCCTACAATGAGCAGTTCTTC
>TRBJ2-2|.|TRBV7-2|.
CASSSPRGRTGELFF
TGTGCCAGCAGCTCCCCCAGGGGCCGGACCGGGGAGCTGTTTTTT
>TRBJ2-1|.|TRBV9|.
CASSVEYNEQFF
TGTGCCAGCAGCGTAGAGTACAATGAGCAGTTCTTC
>TRBJ2-5|.|TRBV7-9|.
CASSLTLQETQYF
TGTGCCAGCAGCTTAACCCTTCAAGAGACCCAGTACTTC
>TRBJ1-5|.|TRBV6-2/TRBV6-3|.
CASSPPMGGYSNQPQHF
TGTGCCAGCAGTCCACCCATGGGAGGTTATAGCAATCAGCCCCAGCATTTT
>TRBJ1-6|.|TRBV5-4|.
CASGGTVLSPLHF
TGTGCCAGCGGCGGGACGGTCCTTTCACCCCTCCACTTT
>TRBJ2-7|.|TRBV30|.
CAWSVKGMSSYEQYF
TGTGCCTGGAGTGTAAAGGGCATGAGTTCCTACGAGCAGTACTTC
>TRBJ2-2|TRBD1|TRBV7-9|.
CASSLGTGGNTGELFF
TGTGCCAGCAGCCTCGGGACAGGGGGCAACACCGGGGAGCTGTTTTTT
>TRBJ2-3|TRBD1|TRBV6-6|.
CASRADRETQYF
TGTGCCAGCAGAGCCGACAGGGAAACGCAGTATTTT
>TRBJ1-2|.|TRBV4-3|.
CASSQDSRNHYGYTF
TGCGCCAGCAGCCAAGATTCCAGAAACCACTATGGCTACACCTTC
>TRBJ2-3|TRBD2|TRBV13|.
CASSRRTSGRGDTQYF
TGTGCCAGCAGCCGAAGGACTAGCGGGCGGGGAGATACGCAGTATTTT
>TRBJ2-1|.|TRBV30|.
CAWSGRTLSYNEQFF
TGTGCCTGGAGTGGCCGCACCCTTTCCTACAATGAGCAGTTCTTC
>TRBJ2-6|.|TRBV27|.
CASSSGTTGANVLTF
TGTGCCAGCAGTTCCGGGACGACTGGGGCCAACGTCCTGACTTTC
>TRBJ2-3|TRBD2|TRBV2|.
CASSEYFGTSGRDTQYF
TGTGCCAGCAGTGAATACTTTGGGACTAGCGGGAGAGATACGCAGTATTTT
>TRBJ1-3|.|TRBV9|.
CASSVAWSTGDSGNTIYF
TGTGCCAGCAGCGTAGCCTGGTCCACAGGTGACTCTGGAAACACCATATATTTT
>TRBJ2-7|TRBD2|TRBV7-2|.
CASSLSGLAGTYEQYF
TGTGCCAGCAGCCTATCGGGACTAGCGGGGACCTACGAGCAGTACTTC
>TRBJ2-1|.|TRBV5-4|.
CASSPVLNSYNEQFF
TGTGCCAGCAGCCCCGTCTTGAACTCCTACAATGAGCAGTTCTTC
>TRBJ2-7|TRBD1|TRBV5-1|.
CASSLRGQGPYEQYF
TGCGCCAGCAGCCTTAGGGGACAGGGGCCGTACGAGCAGTACTTC
>TRBJ1-2|.|TRBV15|.
CATSRDVDYGYTF
TGTGCCACCAGCAGAGATGTGGACTATGGCTACACCTTC
>TRBJ2-1|TRBD2|TRBV30|.
CAWSVERGVYNEQFF
TGTGCCTGGAGTGTGGAACGGGGGGTTTACAATGAGCAGTTCTTC
>TRBJ1-1|TRBD1|TRBV5-6|.
CASSSLQGWDLNTEAFF
TGTGCCAGCAGCTCACTACAGGGGTGGGACCTGAACACTGAAGCTTTCTTT
>TRBJ2-1|.|TRBV9|.
CASSPSMMSDYEQFF
TGTGCCAGCAGCCCTTCAATGATGTCGGACTATGAGCAGTTCTTC
>TRBJ1-2|.|TRBV25-1|.
CASSEGRGISYGYTF
TGTGCCAGCAGTGAAGGGAGGGGTATCAGCTATGGCTACACCTTC
>TRBJ2-3|.|TRBV2|.
CASSLTSPGLTDTQYF
TGTGCCAGCAGCCTGACCTCCCCCGGCCTTACGGATACGCAGTATTTT
>TRBJ1-1|.|TRBV15|.
CATSRIAVNTEAFF
TGTGCCACCAGCAGAATCGCAGTGAACACTGAAGCTTTCTTT
>TRBJ2-1|.|TRBV7-2|.
CASSLGGLWNEQFF
TGTGCCAGCAGCTTAGGCGGGCTATGGAATGAGCAGTTCTTC
>TRBJ1-5|.|TRBV15|.
CATSSRDGYNQPQHF
TGTGCCACCAGCAGCCGGGACGGATACAATCAGCCCCAGCATTTT
>TRBJ2-5|TRBD2|TRBV3-1/TRBV3-2|.
CASSRTSGVGPLQETQYF
TGTGCCAGCAGCAGGACTAGCGGGGTGGGACCCCTTCAAGAGACCCAGTACTTC
>TRBJ1-2|TRBD1|TRBV7-8|.
CASSSSTGGGYGYTF
TGTGCCAGCAGCTCATCGACAGGGGGCGGCTATGGCTACACCTTC
>TRBJ2-7|.|TRBV12-3/TRBV12-4|once
CASRPVGGEQYF
TGTGCCAGCAGGCCGGTCGGAGGCGAGCAGTACTTC
>TRBJ2-1|.|TRBV5-1|.
CASSFGRGDEQFF
TGCGCCAGCAGCTTCGGGCGGGGAGATGAGCAGTTCTTC
>TRBJ2-1|.|TRBV27|.
CASSFGPYNEQFF
TGTGCCAGCAGTTTCGGCCCCTACAATGAGCAGTTCTTC
>TRBJ2-3|.|TRBV7-8|.
CASSPDADTQYF
TGTGCCAGCAGCCCTGATGCAGATACGCAGTATTTT
>TRBJ1-4|.|TRBV4-3|.
CASSQDLAFYRATNEKLFF
TGCGCCAGCAGCCAAGATCTGGCTTTTTACAGAGCAACTAATGAAAAACTGTTTTTT
>TRBJ1-3|.|TRBV24-1|.
CATSAATGNTIYF
TGTGCCACCAGTGCGGCGACAGGAAACACCATATATTTT
>TRBJ2-1|TRBD1|TRBV5-8|.
CASSLVGQGTYNEQFF
TGTGCCAGCAGCTTGGTAGGACAGGGGACCTACAATGAGCAGTTCTTC
>TRBJ1-6|.|TRBV14|.
CASSQSRGVNNNSPLHF
TGTGCCAGCAGCCAATCACGGGGGGTAAATAACAATTCACCCCTCCACTTT
>TRBJ2-2|.|TRBV2|.
CASKAGTANTGELFF
TGTGCCAGCAAAGCTGGAACGGCGAACACCGGGGAGCTGTTTTTT
>TRBJ1-3|.|TRBV6-5|.
CASREIPSGNTIYF
TGTGCCAGCAGGGAGATCCCCTCTGGAAACACCATATATTTT
>TRBJ1-4|.|TRBV6-6|.
CAHGGTNEKLFF
TGTGCCCACGGGGGCACTAATGAAAAACTGTTTTTT
>TRBJ1-1|.|TRBV7-9|.
CASSLGGGGDTEAFF
TGTGCCAGCAGCTTAGGGGGAGGAGGGGACACTGAAGCTTTCTTT
>TRBJ2-3|TRBD2|TRBV19|.
CARSGLAGDLTDTQYF
TGTGCCAGATCAGGACTAGCGGGAGATCTCACCGATACGCAGTATTTT
>TRBJ2-5|.|TRBV19|.
CASSTSKTQYF
TGTGCCAGTAGTACCTCTAAGACCCAGTACTTC
>TRBJ2-3|TRBD2|TRBV2|.
CASSGGTSGSFGDTQYF
TGTGCCAGCAGTGGTGGGACTAGCGGGAGTTTTGGGGATACGCAGTATTTT
>TRBJ1-1|TRBD1|TRBV7-6|.
CASSVGQGQNTEAFF
TGTGCCAGCAGCGTAGGACAGGGGCAAAACACTGAAGCTTTCTTT
>TRBJ1-5|.|TRBV6-6|.
CAARSDNNQPQHF
TGTGCCGCCAGGTCAGACAACAATCAGCCCCAGCATTTT
>TRBJ1-2|.|TRBV3-1/TRBV3-2|.
CASSRTGINYGYTF
TGTGCCAGCAGCCGAACTGGGATTAACTATGGCTACACCTTC
>TRBJ2-1|.|TRBV7-2|once
CASSPEWEWIYNEQFF
TGTGCCAGCAGCCCAGAATGGGAGTGGATTTACAATGAGCAGTTCTTC
>TRBJ2-3|TRBD1|TRBV4-3|.
CASSQDSRTGRKDTQYF
TGCGCCAGCAGCCAAGACTCTCGGACAGGGAGGAAAGATACGCAGTATTTT
>TRBJ2-5|.|TRBV10-2|.
CASSVGGKQETQYF
TGCGCCAGCAGTGTAGGGGGGAAGCAAGAGACCCAGTACTTC